This section outlines one T cell receptor beta chain sequence together with its context. Its antigen is still unknown. No much larger clone exists at a distance of one base, and base qualities are not known. The data were taken from a study of blood T cell repertoires in COVID-19 (dated by TCRdb to the early 2020s). For the wider study: Collaborator samples came from the United States, Italy and Spain and covered acute and convalescent phases of COVID-19. Subjects who had been exposed to COVID-19, were actively infected with it, or had recovered from it provided the deeply sampled blood TCRbeta repertoires that made up the dataset. A freely available public database, intended as a resource for researchers studying the immune response to SARS-CoV-2, is where the repertoires were released. Sample metadata almost always included a de-identified subject ID, COVID-19 status, age in years and sex. HLA class I and class II types, where available, came from metadata supplied by the sample provider rather than from assay-based typing. Samples came from the ongoing ImmuneRACE study (first 160 participants) plus 1,254 subjects from 6 global collaborators. The prospective study material was composed of cDNA or gDNA derived from T cells, B-cell-depleted T cells, or PBMCs.

TCRbeta CDR3 regions were amplified from genomic DNA by means of the immunoSEQ Assay, a bias-controlled multiplex PCR. As for the original processing: The number of nucleated cells in each sample was estimated from the amplification of reference gene primers within the assay. To quantify the absolute abundance of each unique TCRbeta CDR3 rearrangement, sequence reads were collapsed and filtered. For each sample, productive Simpson clonality was calculated as the square root of Simpson's diversity index across productive rearrangements. The clones in this table, taken by TCRdb from immuneACCESS, are in-frame only. Not every clone is retained; where verified, under half of the shortfall comes from an unresolved V gene, and the cause of the rest is unknown. The D gene and trimming were derived from the DNA, and the V and J assignments and clone size from that table. This sample lists a few hundred thousand clones; about nine tenths were detected once. Of the sample, roughly 2% is held by the ten largest clones.

Reading the germline V gene gives CDR1 MDHEN and CDR2 SYDVKM. The V end gives up 3 bases and the J end 2 bases, leaving 13 bases in the junction not matched to a gene. The CDR3 sequence holds 17 residues, the cysteine and phenylalanine included. The only DNA kept is the CDR3, 51 bases in frame from the first base. Samples from volunteer blood donors who had recovered from COVID-19 were contributed by a second Seattle source. Collaborating institutions collected whole blood in K2EDTA tubes following their own protocols. For TCRbeta analysis, collaborators shipped samples as frozen whole blood, isolated PBMCs, or DNA extracted from either of those sample types. Study-level results and caveats: Clinical and demographic metadata were provided uncurated, with the amount varying by source and participant.

The receptor was isolated from a woman in her forties or fifties who had recovered from COVID-19. The chain couples TRBV28 to TRBJ2-7, with TRBD1 matching 7 junction bases. Sequenced sample: peripheral blood. This receptor carries the CDR3 CASSFPPGDSGPYEQYF. Read as DNA, the sequence is TGTGCCAGCAGTTTTCCCCCCGGGGACAGTGGGCCCTACGAGCAGTACTTC.